These 2 T cell receptor beta chains share one sample of origin, sequenced in a study of shared clonotypes between healthy human individuals. This table comes from immunoSEQ multiplex PCR, and its TCRdb copy is limited to in-frame clones, with some not included. The data hold a few million clones, with more than 80% observed a single time. Sequenced: naive CD4+ T cells sorted from blood. The subset: CD45RA+ positively selected. The receptors originated from a man aged 18 to 30 in good health.

This sequence joins TRBV5-1 and TRBJ2-6; TRBD1 matches 8 bases. The germline V gene has CDR1 SGHRS and CDR2 YFSETQ. The junction had 16 bases not matched to a gene; V was cut back by 4 bases and J by 1 base. This CDR3 is 20 amino acids long. In nucleotides, the CDR3 is TGCGCCAGCAGCGGAGGGACAGGAGGCTTGAGGTCATCTGGGGCCAACGTCCTGACTTTC. This sequence encodes CASSGGTGGLRSSGANVLTF.

The chain joins TRBV2 to TRBJ1-5, with D perhaps TRBD1 (6 bases). Germline V gene data show CDR1 as SNHLY and CDR2 as FYNNEI. The CDR3 is 13 residues long. Trimming stripped 8 bases from V and 7 bases from J, with 15 bases between. The CDR3 DNA follows: TGTGCCAGCCGAGGGGGGATCAGGCAGCCCCAGCATTTT. Translated, it gives CASRGGIRQPQHF.